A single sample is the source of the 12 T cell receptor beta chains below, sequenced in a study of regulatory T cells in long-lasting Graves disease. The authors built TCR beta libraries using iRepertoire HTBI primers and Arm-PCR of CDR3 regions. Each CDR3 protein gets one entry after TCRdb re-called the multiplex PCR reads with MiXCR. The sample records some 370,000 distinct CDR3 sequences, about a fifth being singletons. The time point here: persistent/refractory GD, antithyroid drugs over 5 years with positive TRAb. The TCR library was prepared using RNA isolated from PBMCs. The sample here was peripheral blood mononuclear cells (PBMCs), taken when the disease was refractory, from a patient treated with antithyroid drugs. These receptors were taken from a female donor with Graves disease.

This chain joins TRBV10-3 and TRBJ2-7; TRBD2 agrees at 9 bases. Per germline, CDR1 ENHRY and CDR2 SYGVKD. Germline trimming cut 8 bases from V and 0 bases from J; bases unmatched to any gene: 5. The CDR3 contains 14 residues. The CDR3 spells CAIRSSGNSYEQYF. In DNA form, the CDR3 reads TGTGCCATCCGGTCTAGCGGGAACTCCTACGAGCAGTACTTC.

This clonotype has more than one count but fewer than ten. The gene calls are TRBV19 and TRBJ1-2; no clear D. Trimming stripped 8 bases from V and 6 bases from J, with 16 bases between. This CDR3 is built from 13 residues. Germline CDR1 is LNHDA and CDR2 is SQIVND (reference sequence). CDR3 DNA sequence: TGTGCCAGTCATCGGTCAGGAACAAATGGCTACACCTTC. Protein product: CASHRSGTNGYTF.

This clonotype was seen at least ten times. The CDR3 loop reads CASSPGFVTEAFF. Written as DNA, the CDR3 is TGTGCCAGCAGTCCAGGGTTTGTCACTGAAGCTTTCTTT. The chain carries TRBV2 and TRBJ1-1; possibly TRBD1 for D (5 bases). The CDR3 covers 13 residues. V was pared by 5 bases and J by 4 bases, with 11 bases between. The germline V gene has CDR1 SNHLY and CDR2 FYNNEI.

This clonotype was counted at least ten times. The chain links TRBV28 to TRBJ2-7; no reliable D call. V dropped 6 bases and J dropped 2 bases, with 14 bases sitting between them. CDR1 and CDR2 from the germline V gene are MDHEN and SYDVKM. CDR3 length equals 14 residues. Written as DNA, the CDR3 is TGTGCCAGCAGCTTAACGTACGGAACCTACGAGCAGTACTTC. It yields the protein CASSLTYGTYEQYF.

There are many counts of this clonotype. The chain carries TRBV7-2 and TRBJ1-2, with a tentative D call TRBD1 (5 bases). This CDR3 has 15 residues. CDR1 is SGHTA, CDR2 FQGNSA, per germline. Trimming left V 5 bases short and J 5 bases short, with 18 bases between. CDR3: CASSPLPGTEYGYTF. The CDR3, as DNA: TGTGCCAGCAGCCCTTTACCCGGGACTGAGTATGGCTACACCTTC.

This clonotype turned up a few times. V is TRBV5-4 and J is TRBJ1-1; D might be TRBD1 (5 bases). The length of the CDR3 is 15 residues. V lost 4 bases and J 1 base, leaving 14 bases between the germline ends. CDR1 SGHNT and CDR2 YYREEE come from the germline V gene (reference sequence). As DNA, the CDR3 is TGTGCCAGCAGCCTCCGGGGCGTACCGAACACTGAAGCTTTCTTT. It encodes CASSLRGVPNTEAFF.

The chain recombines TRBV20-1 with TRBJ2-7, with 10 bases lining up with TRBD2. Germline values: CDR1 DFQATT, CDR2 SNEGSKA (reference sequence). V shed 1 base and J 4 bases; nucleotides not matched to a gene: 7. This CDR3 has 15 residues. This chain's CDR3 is CSARALAGDPYEQYF. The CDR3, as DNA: TGCAGTGCTAGAGCGCTAGCGGGAGACCCGTACGAGCAGTACTTC.

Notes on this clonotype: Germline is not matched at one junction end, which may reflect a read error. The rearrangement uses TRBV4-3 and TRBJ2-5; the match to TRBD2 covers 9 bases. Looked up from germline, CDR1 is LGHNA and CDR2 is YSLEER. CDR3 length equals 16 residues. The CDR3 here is CARSQARASGIETQYF. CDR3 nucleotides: TGCGCCAGGAGCCAAGCTCGGGCTAGCGGGATTGAGACCCAGTACTTC.

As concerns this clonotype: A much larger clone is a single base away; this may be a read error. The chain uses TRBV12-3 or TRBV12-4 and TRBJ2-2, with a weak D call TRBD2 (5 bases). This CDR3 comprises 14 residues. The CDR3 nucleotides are TGTGCCAGCGCCCCTGGCATACACACCGGGGAGCTGCTTTTT. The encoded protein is CASAPGIHTGELLF.

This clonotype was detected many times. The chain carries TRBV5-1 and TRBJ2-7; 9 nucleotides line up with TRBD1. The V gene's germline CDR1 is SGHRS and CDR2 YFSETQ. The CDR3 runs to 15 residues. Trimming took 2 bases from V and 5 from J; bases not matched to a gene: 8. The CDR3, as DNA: TGCGCCAGCAGCTTCGGCGGGACAGGGTCCCACGAGCAGTACTTC. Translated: CASSFGGTGSHEQYF.

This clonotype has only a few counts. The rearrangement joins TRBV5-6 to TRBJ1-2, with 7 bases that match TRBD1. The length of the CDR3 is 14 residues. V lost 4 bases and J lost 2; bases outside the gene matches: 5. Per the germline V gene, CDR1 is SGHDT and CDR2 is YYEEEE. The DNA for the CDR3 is TGTGCCAGCAGCGCGGGACAGAAAAACTATGGCTACACCTTC. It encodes CASSAGQKNYGYTF.

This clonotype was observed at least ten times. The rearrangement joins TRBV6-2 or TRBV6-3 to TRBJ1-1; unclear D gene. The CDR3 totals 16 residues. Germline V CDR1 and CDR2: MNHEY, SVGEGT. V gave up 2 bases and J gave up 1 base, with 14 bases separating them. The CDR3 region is CASSYNVISGNTEAFF. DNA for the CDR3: TGTGCCAGCAGTTACAACGTGATATCAGGGAACACTGAAGCTTTCTTT.